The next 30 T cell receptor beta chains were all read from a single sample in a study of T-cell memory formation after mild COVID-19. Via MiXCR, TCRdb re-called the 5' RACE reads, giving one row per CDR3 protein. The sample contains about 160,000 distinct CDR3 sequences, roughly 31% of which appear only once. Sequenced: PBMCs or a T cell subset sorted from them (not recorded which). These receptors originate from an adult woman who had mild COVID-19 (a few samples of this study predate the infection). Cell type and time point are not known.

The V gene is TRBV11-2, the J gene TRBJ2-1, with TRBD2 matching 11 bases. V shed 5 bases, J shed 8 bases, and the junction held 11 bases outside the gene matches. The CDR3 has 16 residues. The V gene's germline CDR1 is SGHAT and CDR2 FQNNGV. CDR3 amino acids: CASSDVTSGIGYEQFF. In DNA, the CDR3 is TGTGCCAGCAGCGACGTGACTAGCGGGATTGGGTATGAGCAGTTCTTC.

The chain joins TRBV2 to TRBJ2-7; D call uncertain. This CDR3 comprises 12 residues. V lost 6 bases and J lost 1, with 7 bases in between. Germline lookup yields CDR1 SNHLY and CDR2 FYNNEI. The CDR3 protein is CASRTGSYEQYF. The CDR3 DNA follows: TGTGCCAGCAGAACCGGGTCCTACGAGCAGTACTTC.

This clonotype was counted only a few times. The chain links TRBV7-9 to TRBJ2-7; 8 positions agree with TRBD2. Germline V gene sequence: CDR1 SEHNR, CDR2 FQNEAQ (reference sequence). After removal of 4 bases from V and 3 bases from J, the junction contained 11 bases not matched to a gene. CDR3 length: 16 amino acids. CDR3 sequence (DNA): TGTGCCAGCAGCTCCCTCCCGAGCGGGAGTTTCTACGAGCAGTACTTC. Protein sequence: CASSSLPSGSFYEQYF.

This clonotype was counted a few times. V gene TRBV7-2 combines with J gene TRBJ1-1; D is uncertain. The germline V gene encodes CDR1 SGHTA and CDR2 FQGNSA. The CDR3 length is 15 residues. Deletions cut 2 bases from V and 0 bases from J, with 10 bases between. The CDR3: CASSLWGSVNTEAFF. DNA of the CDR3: TGTGCCAGCAGCTTATGGGGTAGCGTGAACACTGAAGCTTTCTTT.

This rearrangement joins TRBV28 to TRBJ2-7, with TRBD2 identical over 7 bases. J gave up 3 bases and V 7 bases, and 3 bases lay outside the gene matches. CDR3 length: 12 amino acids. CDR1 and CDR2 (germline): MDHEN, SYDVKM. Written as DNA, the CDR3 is TGTGCCAGCATCGGGGGGAGCTACGAGCAGTACTTC. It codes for CASIGGSYEQYF.

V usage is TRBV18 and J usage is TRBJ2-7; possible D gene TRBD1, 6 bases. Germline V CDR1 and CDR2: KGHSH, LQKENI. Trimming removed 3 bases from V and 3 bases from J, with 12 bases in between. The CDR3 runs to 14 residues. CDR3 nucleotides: TGTGCCAGCTCACCGGACAGAGCCCTCTACGAGCAGTACTTC. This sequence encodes CASSPDRALYEQYF.

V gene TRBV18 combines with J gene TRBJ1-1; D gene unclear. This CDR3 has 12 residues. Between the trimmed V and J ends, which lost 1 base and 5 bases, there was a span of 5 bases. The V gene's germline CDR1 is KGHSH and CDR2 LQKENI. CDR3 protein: CASSPQGTEAFF. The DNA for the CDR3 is TGTGCCAGCTCACCACAGGGAACTGAAGCTTTCTTT. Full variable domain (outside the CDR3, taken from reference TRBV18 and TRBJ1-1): NAGVMQNPRHLVRRRGQEARLRCSPMKGHSHVYWYRQLPEEGLKFMVYLQKENIIDESGMPKERFSAEFPKEGPSILRIQQVVRGDSAAYFCASSPQGTEAFFGQGTRLTVV.

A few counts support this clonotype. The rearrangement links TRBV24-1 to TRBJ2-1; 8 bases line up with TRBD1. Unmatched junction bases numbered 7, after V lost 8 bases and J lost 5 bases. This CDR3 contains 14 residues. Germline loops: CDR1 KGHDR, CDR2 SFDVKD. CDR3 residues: CATTQTGENNEQFF. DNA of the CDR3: TGTGCCACCACCCAGACAGGGGAAAACAATGAGCAGTTCTTC.

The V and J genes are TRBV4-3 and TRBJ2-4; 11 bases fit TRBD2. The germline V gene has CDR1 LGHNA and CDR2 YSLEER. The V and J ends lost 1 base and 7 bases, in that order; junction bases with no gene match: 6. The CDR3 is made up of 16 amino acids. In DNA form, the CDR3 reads TGCGCCAGCAGCCAAGGTTTAGCGGGAGGGCCTAACATTCAGTACTTC. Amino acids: CASSQGLAGGPNIQYF.

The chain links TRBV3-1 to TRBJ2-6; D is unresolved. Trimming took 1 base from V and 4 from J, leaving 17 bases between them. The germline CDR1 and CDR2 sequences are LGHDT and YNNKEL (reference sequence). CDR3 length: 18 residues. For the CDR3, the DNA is TGTGCCAGCAGCCAAGCCCGTCTAATATCACCAGGGGCCAACGTCCTGACTTTC. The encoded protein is CASSQARLISPGANVLTF.

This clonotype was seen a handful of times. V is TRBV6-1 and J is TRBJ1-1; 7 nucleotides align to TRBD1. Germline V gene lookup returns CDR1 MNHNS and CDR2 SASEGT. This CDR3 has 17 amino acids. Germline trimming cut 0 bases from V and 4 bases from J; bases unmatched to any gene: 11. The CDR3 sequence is CASSEARDSYGSTEAFF. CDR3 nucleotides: TGTGCCAGCAGTGAAGCGAGGGACAGTTACGGAAGCACTGAAGCTTTCTTT.

The CDR3 loop is CASRTDRGLETQYF. The CDR3 DNA reads as TGTGCCAGCAGAACGGACAGGGGGCTGGAGACCCAGTACTTC. This chain links TRBV6-2 or TRBV6-3 with TRBJ2-5, with 11 bases aligning to TRBD1. Germline CDR1 and CDR2: MNHEY and SVGEGT. Trimming at V came to 6 bases and at J to 5 bases, leaving 5 bases not matched to a gene. The CDR3 spans 14 residues.

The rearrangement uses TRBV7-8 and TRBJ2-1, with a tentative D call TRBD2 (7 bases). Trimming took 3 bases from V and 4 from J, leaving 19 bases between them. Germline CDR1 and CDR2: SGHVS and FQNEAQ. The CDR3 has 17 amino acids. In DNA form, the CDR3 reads TGTGCCAGCAGCTTGGCTCGAGGGGGGGTTCTTTACAATGAGCAGTTCTTC. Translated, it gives CASSLARGGVLYNEQFF.

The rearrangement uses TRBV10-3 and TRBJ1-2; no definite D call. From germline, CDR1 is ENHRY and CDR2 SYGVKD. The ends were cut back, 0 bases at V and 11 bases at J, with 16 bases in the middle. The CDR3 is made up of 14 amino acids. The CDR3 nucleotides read TGTGCCATCAGTGAGTCCCGGGCGGTGTTTGGTTACACCTTC. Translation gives CAISESRAVFGYTF.

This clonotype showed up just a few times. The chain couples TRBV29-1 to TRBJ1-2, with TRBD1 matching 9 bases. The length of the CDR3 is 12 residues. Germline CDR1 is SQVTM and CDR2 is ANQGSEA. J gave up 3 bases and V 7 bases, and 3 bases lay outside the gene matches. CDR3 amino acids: CSATGGHYGYTF. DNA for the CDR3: TGCAGCGCGACAGGGGGACACTATGGCTACACCTTC.

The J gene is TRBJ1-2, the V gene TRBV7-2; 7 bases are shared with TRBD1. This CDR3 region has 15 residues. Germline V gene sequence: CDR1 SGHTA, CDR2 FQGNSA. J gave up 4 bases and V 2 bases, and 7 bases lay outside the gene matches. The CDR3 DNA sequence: TGTGCCAGCAGCTTAACCTACGACAGGGCCTATGGCTACACCTTC. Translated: CASSLTYDRAYGYTF.

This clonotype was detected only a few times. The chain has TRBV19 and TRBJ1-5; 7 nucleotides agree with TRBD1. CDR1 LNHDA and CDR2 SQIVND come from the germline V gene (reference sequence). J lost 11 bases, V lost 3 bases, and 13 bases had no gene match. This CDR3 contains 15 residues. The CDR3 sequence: CASSMGGQVRSAQHF. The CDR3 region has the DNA TGTGCCAGTAGTATGGGAGGACAGGTCCGATCGGCCCAGCATTTT.

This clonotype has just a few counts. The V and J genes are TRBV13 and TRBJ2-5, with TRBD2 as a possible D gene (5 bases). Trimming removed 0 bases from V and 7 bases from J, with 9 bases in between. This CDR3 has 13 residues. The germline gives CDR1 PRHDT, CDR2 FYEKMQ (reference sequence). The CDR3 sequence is CASSLGQRRTQYF. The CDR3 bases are TGTGCCAGCAGCTTAGGCCAGCGGAGGACCCAGTACTTC.

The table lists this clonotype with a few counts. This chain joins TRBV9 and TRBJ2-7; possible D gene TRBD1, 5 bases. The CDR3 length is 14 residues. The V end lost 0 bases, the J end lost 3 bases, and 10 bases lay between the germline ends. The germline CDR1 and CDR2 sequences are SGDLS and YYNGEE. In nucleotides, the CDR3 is TGTGCCAGCAGCGTAGATGGACACTTCTACGAGCAGTACTTC. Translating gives CASSVDGHFYEQYF.

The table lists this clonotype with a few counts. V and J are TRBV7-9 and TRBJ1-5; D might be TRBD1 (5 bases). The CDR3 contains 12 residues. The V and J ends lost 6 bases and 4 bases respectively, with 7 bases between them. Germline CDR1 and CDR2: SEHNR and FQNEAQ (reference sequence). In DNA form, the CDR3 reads TGTGCCAGCAGTGGGGGGAATCAGCCCCAGCATTTT. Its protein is CASSGGNQPQHF.

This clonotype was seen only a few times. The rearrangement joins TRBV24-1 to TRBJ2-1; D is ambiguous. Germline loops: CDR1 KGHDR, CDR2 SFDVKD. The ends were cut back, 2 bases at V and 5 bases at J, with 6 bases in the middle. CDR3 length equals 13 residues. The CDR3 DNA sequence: TGTGCCACCAGTGATTACGGACACAATGAGCAGTTCTTC. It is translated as CATSDYGHNEQFF.

CDR3 sequence reads: CSARQQGGELFF. The CDR3 bases are TGCAGTGCTAGACAACAGGGTGGGGAGCTGTTTTTT. The rearrangement links TRBV20-1 to TRBJ2-2; TRBD1 might be the D (6 bases). Germline V lookup: CDR1 DFQATT, CDR2 SNEGSKA (reference sequence). V was clipped by 2 bases and J by 8 bases, with 9 bases between them. This CDR3 comprises 12 residues.

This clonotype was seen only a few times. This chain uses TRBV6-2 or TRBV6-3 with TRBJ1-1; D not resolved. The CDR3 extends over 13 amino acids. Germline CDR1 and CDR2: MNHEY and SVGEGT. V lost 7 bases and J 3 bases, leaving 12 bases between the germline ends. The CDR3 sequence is CASTSQGYTEAFF. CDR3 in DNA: TGTGCCAGCACCTCCCAAGGGTACACTGAAGCTTTCTTT.

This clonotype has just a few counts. CDR3 sequence reads: CASSLVMGNTEAFF. Written as DNA, the CDR3 is TGTGCCAGCAGCTTAGTCATGGGGAACACTGAAGCTTTCTTT. J is TRBJ1-1 and V is TRBV7-8; D remains ambiguous. This CDR3 spans 14 amino acids. CDR1 and CDR2 (germline): SGHVS, FQNEAQ. The V and J ends lost 1 base and 1 base respectively, with 7 bases between them.

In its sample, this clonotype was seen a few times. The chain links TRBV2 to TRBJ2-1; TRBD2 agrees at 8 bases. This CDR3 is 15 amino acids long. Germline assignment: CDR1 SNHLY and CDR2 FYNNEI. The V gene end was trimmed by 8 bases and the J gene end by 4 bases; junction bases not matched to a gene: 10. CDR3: CASSPSSGSYNEQFF. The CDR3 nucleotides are TGTGCCAGCTCCCCCTCCAGCGGGAGTTACAATGAGCAGTTCTTC.

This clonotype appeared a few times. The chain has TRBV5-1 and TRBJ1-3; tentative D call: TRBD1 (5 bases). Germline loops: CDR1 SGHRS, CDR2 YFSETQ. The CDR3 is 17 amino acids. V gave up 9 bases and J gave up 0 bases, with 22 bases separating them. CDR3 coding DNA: TGCGCCACCCGGATTTCCCCGGACACTCACTCTGGAAACACCATATATTTT. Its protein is CATRISPDTHSGNTIYF.

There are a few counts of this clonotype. In DNA form, the CDR3 reads TGTGCCAGCAGCTCGGACCCCTCCTACGAGCAGTACTTC. Translated, it gives CASSSDPSYEQYF. J is TRBJ2-7 and V is TRBV9; D gene unclear. The CDR3 consists of 13 residues. V was cut by 4 bases and J by 0 bases, with 8 bases left in between. Germline assignment: CDR1 SGDLS and CDR2 YYNGEE.

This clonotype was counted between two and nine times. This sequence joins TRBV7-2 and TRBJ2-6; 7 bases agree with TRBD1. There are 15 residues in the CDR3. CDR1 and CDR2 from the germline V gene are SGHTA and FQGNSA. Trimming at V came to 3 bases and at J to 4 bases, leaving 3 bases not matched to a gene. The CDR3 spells CASSFDRVGANVLTF. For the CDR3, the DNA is TGTGCCAGCAGCTTCGACAGGGTCGGGGCCAACGTCCTGACTTTC.

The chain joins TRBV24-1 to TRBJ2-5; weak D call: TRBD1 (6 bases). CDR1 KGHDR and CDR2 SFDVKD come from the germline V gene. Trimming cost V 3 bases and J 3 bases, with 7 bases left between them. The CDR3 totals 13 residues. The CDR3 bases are TGTGCCACCAGTGATCCAGGGGAAGAGACCCAGTACTTC. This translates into CATSDPGEETQYF.

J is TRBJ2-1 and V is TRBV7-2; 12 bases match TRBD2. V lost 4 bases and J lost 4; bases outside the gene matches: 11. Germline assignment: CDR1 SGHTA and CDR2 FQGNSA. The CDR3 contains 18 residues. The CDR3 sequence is CASSYGLAGSGIYNEQFF. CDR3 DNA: TGTGCCAGCAGCTACGGACTAGCGGGATCGGGTATATACAATGAGCAGTTCTTC.